This T cell receptor beta chain comes out of a study of blood T cell repertoires in COVID-19 (dated by TCRdb to the early 2020s). About the investigation overall: Samples from collaborators originated in the United States, Italy and Spain and spanned both the acute and convalescent phases of COVID-19. Where available, HLA class I and class II types were obtained from metadata supplied by the sample provider rather than from assay-based typing. The repertoires were released in a freely available public database intended as a resource for research on the immune response to SARS-CoV-2. Samples came from the ongoing ImmuneRACE study (first 160 participants) plus 1,254 subjects from 6 global collaborators. A de-identified subject ID, COVID-19 status, age in years and sex were almost always included in the sample metadata. Subjects who had been exposed to COVID-19, were actively infected with it, or had recovered from it provided the deeply sampled blood TCRbeta repertoires that made up the dataset. The material from the prospective study consisted of cDNA or gDNA derived from T cells, B-cell-depleted T cells, or PBMCs.

TCRbeta CDR3 regions were amplified from genomic DNA using the immunoSEQ Assay, a bias-controlled multiplex PCR. The study's processing was this. The number of nucleated cells in each sample was estimated by amplification of reference gene primers within the assay. Sequence reads were collapsed and filtered to measure the absolute abundance of every unique TCRbeta CDR3 rearrangement. For each sample, productive Simpson clonality was calculated as the square root of Simpson's diversity index over productive rearrangements. The immuneACCESS repertoire file appears here via TCRdb, limited to in-frame rearrangements. These files lack a portion of the clones; in checked studies, under half of the deficit traces to unresolved V genes, and the cause of the others is not known. V and J calls plus clone size are reproduced from that table; the DNA served to infer D and trimming. The sample contains some 150,000 clones, roughly nine tenths of them found a single time. The ten top clones hold roughly 7% of the sample.

To note about this clone: The target of this receptor is not known. Base qualities are missing; no much larger clone stands one base away.

For this chain, trimming is 5 bases at the V end and 0 bases at the J end, and the number of junction bases without a gene match is 10. The germline V gene (reference sequence) provides CDR1 SEHNR and CDR2 FQNEAQ. From the cysteine through the phenylalanine, the CDR3 covers 17 amino acids. Only the CDR3 part of the read is kept: 51 bases, read in frame from the first base. Whole blood was collected in K2EDTA tubes by collaborating institutions according to the institutions' own protocols. For TCRbeta analysis, collaborators shipped samples in one of three forms: frozen whole blood, isolated PBMCs, or DNA extracted from either of those sample types. General study outcomes and caveats: Clinical and demographic metadata were provided uncurated, with the amount varying by source and participant.

Input material: peripheral blood. This sequence uses TRBV7-9 and TRBJ2-1; TRBD2 fits 7 bases in the junction. This TCR was recovered from a woman at least 80 years old in a cohort sampled during active or convalescent COVID-19. DNA sequence: TGTGCCAGCAGCCCGCTCGGGGGGTTTAGCTCCTACAATGAGCAGTTCTTC. Its translation reads: CASSPLGGFSSYNEQFF.